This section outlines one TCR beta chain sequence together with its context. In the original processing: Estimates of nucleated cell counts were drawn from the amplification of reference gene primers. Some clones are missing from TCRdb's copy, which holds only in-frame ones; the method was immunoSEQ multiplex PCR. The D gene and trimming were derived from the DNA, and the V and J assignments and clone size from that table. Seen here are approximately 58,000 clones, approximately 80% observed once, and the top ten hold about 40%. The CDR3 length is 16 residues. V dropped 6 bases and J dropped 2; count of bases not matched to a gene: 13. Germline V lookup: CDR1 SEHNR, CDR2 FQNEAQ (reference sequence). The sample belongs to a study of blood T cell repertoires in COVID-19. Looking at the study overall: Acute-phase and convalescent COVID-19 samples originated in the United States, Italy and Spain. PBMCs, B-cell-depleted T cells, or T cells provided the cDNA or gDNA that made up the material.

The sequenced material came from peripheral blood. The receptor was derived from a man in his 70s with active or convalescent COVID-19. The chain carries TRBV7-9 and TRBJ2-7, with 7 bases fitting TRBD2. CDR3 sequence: CASSGYWSGVTYEQYF. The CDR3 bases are TGTGCCAGCAGTGGGTACTGGAGCGGGGTAACCTACGAGCAGTACTTC.